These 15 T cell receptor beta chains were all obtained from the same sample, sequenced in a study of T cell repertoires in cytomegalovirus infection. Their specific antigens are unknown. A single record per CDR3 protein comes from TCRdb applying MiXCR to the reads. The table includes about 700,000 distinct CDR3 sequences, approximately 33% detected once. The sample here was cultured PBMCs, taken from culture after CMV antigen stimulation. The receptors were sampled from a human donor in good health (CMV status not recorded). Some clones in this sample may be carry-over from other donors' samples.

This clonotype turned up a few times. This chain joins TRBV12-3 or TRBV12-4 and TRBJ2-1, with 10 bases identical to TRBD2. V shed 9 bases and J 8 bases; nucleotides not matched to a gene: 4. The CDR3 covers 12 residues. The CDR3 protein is CASSGRQHEQFF. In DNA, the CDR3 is TGTGCCAGTAGCGGGAGGCAACATGAGCAGTTCTTC.

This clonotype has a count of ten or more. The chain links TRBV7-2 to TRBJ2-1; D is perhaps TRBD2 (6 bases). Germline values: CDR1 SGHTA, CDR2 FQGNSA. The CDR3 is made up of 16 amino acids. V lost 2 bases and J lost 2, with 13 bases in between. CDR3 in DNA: TGTGCCAGCAGCTTATACCCTGGGGGGACCTACAATGAGCAGTTCTTC. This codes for CASSLYPGGTYNEQFF.

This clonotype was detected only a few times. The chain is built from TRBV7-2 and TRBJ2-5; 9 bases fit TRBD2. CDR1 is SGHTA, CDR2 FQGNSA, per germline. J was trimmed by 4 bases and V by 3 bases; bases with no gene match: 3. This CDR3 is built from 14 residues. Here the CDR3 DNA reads TGTGCCAGCAGCTTCTTAGCGGGGGTAGAGACCCAGTACTTC. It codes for CASSFLAGVETQYF.

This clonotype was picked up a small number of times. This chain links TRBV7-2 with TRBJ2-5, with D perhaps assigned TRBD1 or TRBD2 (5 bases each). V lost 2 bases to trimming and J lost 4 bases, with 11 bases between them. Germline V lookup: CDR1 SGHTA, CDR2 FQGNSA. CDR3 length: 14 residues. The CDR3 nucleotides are TGTGCCAGCAGCTTATACGGGGCCGGAGAGACCCAGTACTTC. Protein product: CASSLYGAGETQYF.

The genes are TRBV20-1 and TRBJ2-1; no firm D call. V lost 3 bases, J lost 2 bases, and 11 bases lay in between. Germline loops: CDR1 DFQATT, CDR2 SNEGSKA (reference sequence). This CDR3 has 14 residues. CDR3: CSASGAFTYNEQFF. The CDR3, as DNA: TGCAGTGCTAGCGGTGCGTTTACCTACAATGAGCAGTTCTTC.

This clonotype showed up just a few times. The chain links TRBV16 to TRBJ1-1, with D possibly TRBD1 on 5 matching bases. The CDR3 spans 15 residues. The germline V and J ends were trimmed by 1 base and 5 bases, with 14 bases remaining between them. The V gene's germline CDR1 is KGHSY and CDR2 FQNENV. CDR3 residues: CASSQWISGGTEAFF. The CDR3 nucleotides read TGTGCCAGCAGCCAATGGATCAGTGGGGGGACTGAAGCTTTCTTT.

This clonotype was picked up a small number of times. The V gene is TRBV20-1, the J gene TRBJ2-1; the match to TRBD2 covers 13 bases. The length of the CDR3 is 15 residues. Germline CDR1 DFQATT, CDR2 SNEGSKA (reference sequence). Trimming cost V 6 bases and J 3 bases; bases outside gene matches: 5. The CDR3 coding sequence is TGCAGTGCGTGGACTAGCGGGAGAAGCTACAATGAGCAGTTCTTC. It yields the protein CSAWTSGRSYNEQFF.

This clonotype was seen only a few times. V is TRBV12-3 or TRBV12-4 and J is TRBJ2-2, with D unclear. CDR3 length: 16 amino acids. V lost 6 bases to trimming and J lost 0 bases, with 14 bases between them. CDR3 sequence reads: CASSPKGYANTGELFF. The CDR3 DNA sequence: TGTGCCAGCAGCCCTAAAGGTTACGCGAACACCGGGGAGCTGTTTTTT.

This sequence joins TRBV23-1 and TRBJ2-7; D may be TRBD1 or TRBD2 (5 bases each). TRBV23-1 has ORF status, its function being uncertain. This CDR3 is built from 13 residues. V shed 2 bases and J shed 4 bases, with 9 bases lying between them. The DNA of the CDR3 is TGCGCCAGCAGTCAAGGGACCGAATACGAGCAGTACTTC. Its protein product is CASSQGTEYEQYF.

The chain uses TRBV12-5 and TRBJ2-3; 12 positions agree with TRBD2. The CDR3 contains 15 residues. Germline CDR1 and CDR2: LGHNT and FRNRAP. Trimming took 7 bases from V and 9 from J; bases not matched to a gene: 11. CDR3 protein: CASALTSGRGWTQYF. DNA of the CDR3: TGTGCTAGTGCCCTGACTAGCGGGAGAGGATGGACGCAGTATTTT.

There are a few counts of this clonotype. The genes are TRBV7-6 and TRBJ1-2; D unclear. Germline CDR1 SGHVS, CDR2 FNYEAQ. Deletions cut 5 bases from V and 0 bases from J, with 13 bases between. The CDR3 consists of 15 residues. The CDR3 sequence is CASSPPLVPNYGYTF. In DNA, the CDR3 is TGTGCCAGCAGCCCACCGCTGGTGCCTAACTATGGCTACACCTTC.

Here the CDR3 DNA reads TGTGCCAGCCAGCCGGGCGGGGGAGGCCGGAGAGAGCAGTACTTC. It specifies CASQPGGGGRREQYF. The gene calls are TRBV5-5 and TRBJ2-7; 7 nucleotides align to TRBD2. Germline CDR1 SGHKS, CDR2 YYEKEE (reference sequence). J was trimmed by 7 bases and V by 7 bases; bases with no gene match: 17. The CDR3 extends over 15 amino acids.

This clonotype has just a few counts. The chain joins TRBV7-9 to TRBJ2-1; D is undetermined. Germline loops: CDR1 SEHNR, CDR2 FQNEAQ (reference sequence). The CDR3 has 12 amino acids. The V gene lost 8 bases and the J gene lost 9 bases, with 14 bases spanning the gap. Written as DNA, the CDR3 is TGTGCCAGCCGGTTAGCTGGAAGTGAGCAGTTCTTC. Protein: CASRLAGSEQFF. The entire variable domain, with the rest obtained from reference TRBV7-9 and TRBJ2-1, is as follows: DTGVSQNPRHKITKRGQNVTFRCDPISEHNRLYWYRQTLGQGPEFLTYFQNEAQLEKSRLLSDRFSAERPKGSFSTLEIQRTEQGDSAMYLCASRLAGSEQFFGPGTRLTVL.

The CDR3 loop reads CATNPGLPSDTQYF. The CDR3 DNA reads as TGTGCCACTAATCCGGGACTCCCGTCCGATACGCAGTATTTT. The chain has TRBV19 and TRBJ2-3; a weak D match, TRBD2 (6 bases). Deletions cut 10 bases from V and 6 bases from J, with 20 bases between. The CDR3 runs to 14 residues. The germline gives CDR1 LNHDA, CDR2 SQIVND (reference sequence).

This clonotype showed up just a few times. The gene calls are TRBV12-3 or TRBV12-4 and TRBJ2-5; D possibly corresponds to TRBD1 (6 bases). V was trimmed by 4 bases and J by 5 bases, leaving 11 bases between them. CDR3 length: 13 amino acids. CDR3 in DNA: TGTGCCAGCAGTTACACAGGGCTGGAGACCCAGTACTTC. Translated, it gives CASSYTGLETQYF.